One and the same sample provided the 29 T cell receptor beta chains below, sequenced in a study of T cell responses to AZD1222 COVID-19 vaccine. The repertoire was sequenced with immunoSEQ multiplex PCR; TCRdb's copy has only in-frame clones and lacks some. This table holds 130,000 to 150,000 clones, 80% to 85% found once. Sequenced material: peripheral blood, taken on day 0 of MenACWY control vaccination. All receptors come from an adult in good health.

The J gene is TRBJ2-1, the V gene TRBV10-3, with 12 bases fitting TRBD2. CDR1 is ENHRY, CDR2 SYGVKD, per germline. The length of the CDR3 is 17 residues. J gave up 0 bases and V 2 bases, and 2 bases lay outside the gene matches. Written as DNA, the CDR3 is TGTGCCATCAGTGAGCCTAGCGGGGGGGCCTCCTACAATGAGCAGTTCTTC. As protein: CAISEPSGGASYNEQFF.

The rearrangement joins TRBV2 to TRBJ1-2; 8 bases are shared with TRBD1. Germline CDR1 is SNHLY and CDR2 is FYNNEI. Losses at the gene ends were 1 base for V and 3 bases for J; bases not matched to a gene: 10. The CDR3 spans 17 residues. CDR3 sequence: CASSEGGLAGGDYGYTF. The CDR3 bases are TGTGCCAGCAGTGAAGGCGGACTGGCAGGGGGCGACTATGGCTACACCTTC.

The chain links TRBV27 to TRBJ2-7, with unresolved D. Germline-derived CDR1 and CDR2 are MNHEY and SMNVEV (reference sequence). Trimming took off 6 bases at V and 5 bases at J, with 14 bases between the two ends. The CDR3 contains 13 residues. The CDR3 sequence: CASRSIGSDEQYV. DNA of the CDR3: TGTGCCAGCAGGAGTATCGGTAGTGACGAGCAGTACGTC.

V is TRBV29-1 and J is TRBJ1-3; TRBD1 might be the D (6 bases). Germline CDR1 SQVTM, CDR2 ANQGSEA. This CDR3 region has 17 residues. Trimming took off 0 bases at V and 0 bases at J, with 15 bases between the two ends. CDR3 nucleotide sequence: TGCAGCGTTGAAGATCGCGGGGGGCCCTTCTCTGGAAACACCATATATTTT. This codes for CSVEDRGGPFSGNTIYF.

J is TRBJ2-7 and V is TRBV27; 10 bases map to TRBD1. The CDR3 is 16 residues long. Germline assignment: CDR1 MNHEY and CDR2 SMNVEV (reference sequence). The V gene end was trimmed by 4 bases and the J gene end by 4 bases; junction bases not matched to a gene: 10. The CDR3, as DNA: TGTGCCAGCAGTTCGGTACTACGGGACAGGGGTTACGAGCAGTACTTC. It translates to CASSSVLRDRGYEQYF.

This sequence joins TRBV11-2 and TRBJ2-1, with 9 positions matching TRBD2. CDR3 length equals 14 residues. Germline values: CDR1 SGHAT, CDR2 FQNNGV. Losses at the gene ends were 5 bases for V and 7 bases for J; bases not matched to a gene: 6. CDR3 protein: CASSTISGGNEQFF. The CDR3 DNA follows: TGTGCCAGCAGCACGATTAGCGGGGGAAATGAGCAGTTCTTC.

J is TRBJ2-7 and V is TRBV10-3, with D tentatively TRBD1 (8 bases). This CDR3 has 14 residues. The germline V and J ends were trimmed by 4 bases and 4 bases, with 14 bases remaining between them. Germline assignment: CDR1 ENHRY and CDR2 SYGVKD. CDR3 loop: CAISVGQGGYEQYV. In DNA, the CDR3 is TGTGCCATCAGTGTAGGACAGGGAGGGTACGAGCAGTACGTC.

V and J are TRBV10-2 and TRBJ1-5, with TRBD1 matching over 9 bases. V was pared by 1 base and J by 6 bases, with 4 bases of the junction left unmatched. The CDR3 contains 15 residues. Looked up from germline, CDR1 is WSHSY and CDR2 is SAAADI. This CDR3 reads CASSELGQGGQPQHF. Here the CDR3 DNA reads TGCGCCAGCAGTGAGTTGGGACAGGGCGGTCAGCCCCAGCATTTT.

DNA for the CDR3: TGTGCCAGCAGTCTCGGACGGACCGCTGACTATGGCTACACCTTC. As protein: CASSLGRTADYGYTF. The rearrangement uses TRBV2 and TRBJ1-2, with unresolved D. This CDR3 is 15 amino acids long. CDR1 is SNHLY and CDR2 is FYNNEI in the germline V gene. V gave up 5 bases and J gave up 3 bases, with 16 bases separating them.

The chain carries TRBV5-1 and TRBJ1-6, with no clear D. V was trimmed by 0 bases and J by 8 bases, leaving 12 bases between them. The CDR3 runs to 15 residues. The germline V gene has CDR1 SGHRS and CDR2 YFSETQ. CDR3 nucleotide sequence: TGCGCCAGCAGCTTGGACGGGGTATATGATTCACCCCTCCACTTT. As protein: CASSLDGVYDSPLHF.

This chain joins TRBV5-8 and TRBJ2-1, with D hard to call. The germline CDR1 and CDR2 sequences are SGHTS and YDEGEE. The V gene lost 4 bases and the J gene lost 5 bases, with 16 bases spanning the gap. The CDR3 covers 15 residues. CDR3 region: CASSPDLDLHNEQFF. The CDR3 DNA sequence: TGTGCCAGCAGCCCCGACCTAGATCTACACAATGAGCAGTTCTTC.

The J gene is TRBJ1-1, the V gene TRBV27; D not resolved. The CDR3 has 16 amino acids. Deletions cut 3 bases from V and 2 bases from J, with 16 bases between. Germline loops: CDR1 MNHEY, CDR2 SMNVEV (reference sequence). The CDR3 loop is CASSFGTGLPNTEAFF. CDR3 DNA: TGTGCCAGCAGTTTTGGTACCGGGCTCCCTAACACTGAAGCTTTCTTT.

This chain links TRBV9 with TRBJ1-4; perhaps TRBD1 as D (5 bases). The germline gives CDR1 SGDLS, CDR2 YYNGEE. V was pared by 2 bases and J by 0 bases, with 11 bases between. The CDR3 has 16 amino acids. CDR3 residues: CASSVTGLATNEKLFF. In nucleotides, the CDR3 is TGTGCCAGCAGCGTTACAGGTCTCGCAACTAATGAAAAACTGTTTTTT.

This chain connects TRBV5-1 to TRBJ2-1; D not resolved. Germline V gives CDR1 SGHRS, CDR2 YFSETQ. Trimming took off 0 bases at V and 10 bases at J, with 20 bases between the two ends. The CDR3 length is 16 residues. In nucleotides, the CDR3 is TGCGCCAGCAGCTTGGACCAACCTCCCCTCGTTAAAGAGCAGTTCTTC. It yields the protein CASSLDQPPLVKEQFF. The whole variable domain, remainder taken from reference TRBV5-1 and TRBJ2-1, is KAGVTQTPRYLIKTRGQQVTLSCSPISGHRSVSWYQQTPGQGLQFLFEYFSETQRNKGNFPGRFSGRQFSNSRSEMNVSTLELGDSALYLCASSLDQPPLVKEQFFGPGTRLTVL.

The V gene is TRBV11-2, the J gene TRBJ1-2; 10 nucleotides align to TRBD1. The CDR3 runs 16 residues. Germline CDR1 is SGHAT and CDR2 is FQNNGV. With 5 bases clipped from V and 8 bases from J, the junction kept 14 bases outside the gene matches. The CDR3 spells CASSPGQGGPSAGYTF. In DNA form, the CDR3 reads TGTGCCAGCAGCCCCGGACAGGGGGGTCCGTCCGCCGGCTACACCTTC.

This clone has only one observation. The chain combines TRBV7-9 with TRBJ1-2; 7 nucleotides agree with TRBD1. Germline values: CDR1 SEHNR, CDR2 FQNEAQ (reference sequence). V shed 6 bases, J shed 2 bases, and the junction held 6 bases outside the gene matches. This CDR3 is built from 14 residues. The CDR3 sequence: CASRQTGQNYGYTF. The CDR3 region has the DNA TGTGCCAGCAGGCAAACGGGACAGAACTATGGCTACACCTTC.

The gene calls are TRBV7-8 and TRBJ2-3, with 13 bases lining up with TRBD2. Germline CDR1 and CDR2: SGHVS and FQNEAQ. The CDR3 is made up of 17 amino acids. V lost 6 bases to trimming and J lost 1 base; unmatched junction nucleotides: 7. The CDR3 nucleotides are TGTGCCAGCAGAGAACCCGGGACTAGCGGGGGCACAGATACGCAGTATTTT. Translated: CASREPGTSGGTDTQYF.

DNA of the CDR3: TGTGCCAGTCGTCCGAGGGGATCCTACGAGCAGTACGTC. Translating it yields CASRPRGSYEQYV. The chain links TRBV27 to TRBJ2-7, with D tentatively TRBD1 or TRBD2 (5 bases each). The CDR3 loop spans 13 amino acids. Per the germline V gene, CDR1 is MNHEY and CDR2 is SMNVEV (reference sequence). Trimming removed 9 bases at V and 1 base at J, with 13 bases between.

This chain connects TRBV12-3 or TRBV12-4 to TRBJ1-1; D is unclear. The CDR3 loop spans 12 amino acids. Trimming cost V 7 bases and J 0 bases, with 6 bases left between them. DNA for the CDR3: TGTGCCAGCAATAGTATGAACACTGAAGCTTTCTTT. It specifies CASNSMNTEAFF.

The chain joins TRBV3-1 (or the pseudogene TRBV3-2) to TRBJ1-6; possibly TRBD1 for D (6 bases). V was cut by 0 bases and J by 2 bases, with 14 bases left in between. Germline V gives CDR1 LGHDT, CDR2 YNNKEL (reference sequence). This CDR3 spans 18 amino acids. The CDR3 is CASSQDKHRVAYNSPLHF. The CDR3 nucleotides are TGTGCCAGCAGCCAAGATAAGCACAGGGTGGCCTATAATTCACCCCTCCACTTT.

The gene calls are TRBV28 and TRBJ1-5, with a weak D call TRBD1 (6 bases). CDR3 length: 14 residues. CDR1 MDHEN and CDR2 SYDVKM come from the germline V gene. V was cut by 1 base and J by 7 bases, with 11 bases left in between. The CDR3 bases are TGTGCCAGCAGTTTATCGTCAGGGGACCAGCCCCAGCATTTT. Translated: CASSLSSGDQPQHF. The whole variable domain, remainder taken from reference TRBV28 and TRBJ1-5, is DVKVTQSSRYLVKRTGEKVFLECVQDMDHENMFWYRQDPGLGLRLIYFSYDVKMKEKGDIPEGYSVSREKKERFSLILESASTNQTSMYLCASSLSSGDQPQHFGDGTRLSIL.

This clone was observed a few times. This chain connects TRBV5-1 to TRBJ1-1, with TRBD1 as a possible D gene (5 bases). The CDR3 length is 18 residues. Trimming shortened V by 0 bases and J by 1 base, and 19 bases separated the two germline ends. The germline gives CDR1 SGHRS, CDR2 YFSETQ. DNA for the CDR3: TGCGCCAGCAGCTTGGCCTATGTCCCGGGACCGAGGAACACTGAAGCTTTCTTT. This encodes CASSLAYVPGPRNTEAFF.

The chain links TRBV7-9 to TRBJ2-3, with 7 positions matching TRBD1. CDR3 size: 17 residues. Germline CDR1 is SEHNR and CDR2 is FQNEAQ (reference sequence). Losses at the gene ends were 5 bases for V and 0 bases for J; bases not matched to a gene: 11. DNA for the CDR3: TGTGCCAGCAGCCCGAGGACAGGTCGGACTAGCACAGATACGCAGTATTTT. Amino acids: CASSPRTGRTSTDTQYF.

This chain uses TRBV7-2 with TRBJ2-2; D is unresolved. Germline CDR1 SGHTA, CDR2 FQGNSA. This CDR3 has 19 amino acids. V shed 0 bases and J shed 2 bases, with 19 bases lying between them. For the CDR3, the DNA is TGTGCCAGCAGCTTAGCCAGTCGGTGGTCGCAGGATAACACCGGGGAGCTGTTTTTT. Translated, it gives CASSLASRWSQDNTGELFF.

This rearrangement joins TRBV7-2 to TRBJ1-2; weak D call: TRBD1 (5 bases). V shed 1 base and J shed 8 bases, with 14 bases lying between them. The CDR3 is 14 amino acids. Germline CDR1 reads SGHTA; CDR2 reads FQGNSA. The CDR3 DNA reads TGTGCCAGCAGCTTAGTCGCAGGGAATAAGGGCTACACCTTC. It encodes CASSLVAGNKGYTF.

J is TRBJ2-3 and V is TRBV11-2; D perhaps matches TRBD2 (7 bases). The CDR3 is 14 residues long. Deletions cut 1 base from V and 6 bases from J, with 11 bases between. Germline V gene sequence: CDR1 SGHAT, CDR2 FQNNGV. This CDR3 reads CASSLAGGRDTQYF. For the CDR3, the DNA is TGTGCCAGCAGCTTAGCGGGGGGCCGCGATACGCAGTATTTT.

The J gene is TRBJ1-3, the V gene TRBV5-6; no definite D call. Germline-derived CDR1 and CDR2 are SGHDT and YYEEEE. V lost 0 bases to trimming and J lost 2 bases, with 12 bases between them. The CDR3 consists of 16 residues. The CDR3 DNA follows: TGTGCCAGCAGCTTGGAAGGGTATTCAACTGGAAACACCATATATTTT. As protein: CASSLEGYSTGNTIYF.

The chain couples TRBV7-9 to TRBJ1-5; D is perhaps TRBD1 (5 bases). The V gene's germline CDR1 is SEHNR and CDR2 FQNEAQ (reference sequence). V was shortened by 3 bases and J by 6 bases, with 6 bases between the two germline ends. This CDR3 spans 12 amino acids. The chain's CDR3 is CASSLGTQPQHF. The CDR3 region has the DNA TGTGCCAGCAGCTTGGGGACTCAGCCCCAGCATTTT.

The chain is built from TRBV15 and TRBJ2-1; D is perhaps TRBD1 (5 bases). V was clipped by 0 bases and J by 2 bases, with 8 bases between them. Germline V CDR1 and CDR2: LNHNV, YYDKDF (reference sequence). The CDR3 runs to 15 residues. The CDR3 nucleotides read TGTGCCACCAGCAGAGATCAGGGTACCTACAATGAGCAGTTCTTC. As protein: CATSRDQGTYNEQFF.